Below, 5 T cell receptor beta chains from the same sample are listed, as sequenced in a study of blood T cell repertoires in COVID-19. Only in-frame clones appear in the TCRdb table, and some are missing; sequencing was by immunoSEQ multiplex PCR. The sample lists 210,000 or so clones; 80% were seen once. Sample: PBMCs or T cells enriched from blood (not recorded which). These receptors all stem from a young man with acute COVID-19.

This clone was counted once. V usage is TRBV5-1 and J usage is TRBJ1-2; 8 positions agree with TRBD1. V trimming: 4 bases; J trimming: 5 bases; junction bases outside the gene matches: 4. The germline gives CDR1 SGHRS, CDR2 YFSETQ. The length of the CDR3 is 13 residues. The CDR3 reads CASSPDREYGYTF. In DNA, the CDR3 is TGCGCCAGCAGCCCGGACAGGGAATATGGCTACACCTTC.

This clone occurred a few times. V gene TRBV12-3 or TRBV12-4 combines with J gene TRBJ2-5; a weak D match, TRBD1 (6 bases). V lost 6 bases and J 5 bases, leaving 13 bases between the germline ends. CDR3 size: 13 residues. The CDR3 coding sequence is TGTGCCAGCAGCCAAACAGGGTACGAGACCCAGTACTTC. Translation: CASSQTGYETQYF.

V gene TRBV11-2 combines with J gene TRBJ1-6; D may be TRBD1 (6 bases). Trimming pared 1 base from V and 0 bases from J, leaving 13 bases between. CDR1 and CDR2 (germline): SGHAT, FQNNGV. CDR3 length: 18 amino acids. The CDR3 loop is CASSLAGHLNSYNSPLHF. The CDR3 DNA sequence: TGTGCCAGCAGCTTAGCGGGACACCTCAACTCCTATAATTCACCCCTCCACTTT.

V and J are TRBV27 and TRBJ1-1; TRBD1 matches at 7 bases. The CDR3 is made up of 16 amino acids. CDR1 is MNHEY and CDR2 is SMNVEV in the germline V gene (reference sequence). V lost 3 bases to trimming and J lost 0 bases; unmatched junction nucleotides: 7. The CDR3 region has the DNA TGTGCCAGCAGTTTCTCCTACAGGGGATTGAACACTGAAGCTTTCTTT. This encodes CASSFSYRGLNTEAFF.

The chain couples TRBV2 to TRBJ1-5; TRBD1 matches 7 bases. The CDR3 extends over 14 amino acids. Germline loops: CDR1 SNHLY, CDR2 FYNNEI. With V trimmed by 4 bases and J by 2 bases, 2 bases remained unmatched. The CDR3 loop is CASSAQGGNQPQHF. For the CDR3, the DNA is TGTGCCAGCAGTGCCCAGGGGGGCAATCAGCCCCAGCATTTT.